The 5 T cell receptor beta chains below come from one sample, sequenced in a study of blood T cell repertoires in COVID-19. The protocol was immunoSEQ multiplex PCR, while the TCRdb copy is restricted to in-frame clones and leaves out a portion. The sample includes 150,000 or so clones, about 80% of them seen just once. The source material was peripheral blood. The receptors stem from a woman aged 80 or over with acute or convalescent COVID-19.

This chain uses TRBV6-1 with TRBJ2-2; 8 nucleotides agree with TRBD1. Germline V gene sequence: CDR1 MNHNS, CDR2 SASEGT. V lost 3 bases and J lost 4; bases outside the gene matches: 7. There are 16 residues in the CDR3. Here the CDR3 reads CASSERTGRGTGELFF. In DNA, the CDR3 is TGTGCCAGCAGTGAGAGGACAGGGCGCGGCACCGGGGAGCTGTTTTTT.

This chain uses TRBV5-5 with TRBJ2-7; D is perhaps TRBD1 (5 bases). Between the trimmed V and J ends, which lost 0 bases and 2 bases, there was a span of 12 bases. CDR3 length: 15 amino acids. Germline assignment: CDR1 SGHKS and CDR2 YYEKEE (reference sequence). CDR3 sequence (DNA): TGTGCCAGCAGCTTGGAAGGGGCCCCTCCCTACGAGCAGTACTTC. It is translated as CASSLEGAPPYEQYF.

The chain joins TRBV6-5 to TRBJ2-2, with 7 bases fitting TRBD2. This CDR3 has 13 residues. Trimming removed 7 bases from V and 7 bases from J; junction bases left unmatched: 6. CDR1 is MNHEY and CDR2 is SVGAGI in the germline V gene. In DNA form, the CDR3 reads TGTGCCAGCACCCGGGAGGTTGACGGGGAGCTGTTTTTT. Protein product: CASTREVDGELFF.

The rearrangement uses TRBV2 and TRBJ2-2; D gene unclear. Germline assignment: CDR1 SNHLY and CDR2 FYNNEI. This CDR3 spans 14 amino acids. With 4 bases removed from V and 1 base from J, the gap between germline ends came to 7 bases. CDR3 in amino acids: CASSGVRNTGELFF. The CDR3 DNA is TGTGCCAGCAGTGGTGTCAGGAACACCGGGGAGCTGTTTTTT.

The chain couples TRBV4-1 to TRBJ2-7; D ambiguous. The CDR3 has 13 amino acids. Trimming removed 6 bases at V and 2 bases at J, with 11 bases between. Germline assignment: CDR1 MGHRA and CDR2 YSYEKL. This CDR3 reads CASSPGITYEQYF. CDR3 nucleotides: TGCGCCAGCAGTCCCGGTATAACCTACGAGCAGTACTTC.